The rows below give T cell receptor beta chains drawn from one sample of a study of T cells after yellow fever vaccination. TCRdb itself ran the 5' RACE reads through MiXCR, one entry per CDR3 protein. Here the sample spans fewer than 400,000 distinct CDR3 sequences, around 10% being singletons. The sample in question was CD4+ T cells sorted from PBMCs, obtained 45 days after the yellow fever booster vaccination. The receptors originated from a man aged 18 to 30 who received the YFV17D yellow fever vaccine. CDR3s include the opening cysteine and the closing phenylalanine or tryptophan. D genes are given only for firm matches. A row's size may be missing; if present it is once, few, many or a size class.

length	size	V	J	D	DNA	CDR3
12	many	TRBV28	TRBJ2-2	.	TGTGCCAGCGGAGGGGAGCCCGGGGAGCTGTTTTTT	CASGGEPGELFF
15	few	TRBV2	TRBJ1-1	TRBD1	TGTGCCAGCAGCTGGACAGGGGGCCCGGTGACTGAAGCTTTCTTT	CASSWTGGPVTEAFF
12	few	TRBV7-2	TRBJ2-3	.	TGTGCCAGCAGCGAGTCGATGGATACGCAGTATTTT	CASSESMDTQYF
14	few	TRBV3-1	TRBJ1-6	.	TGTGCCAGCAGCCAAGGGGGCAGGCCCTCACCCCTCCACTTT	CASSQGGRPSPLHF
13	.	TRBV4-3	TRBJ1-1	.	TGCGCCAGCAGCCAAGCTACAGGGCTGGAGGCTTTCTTT	CASSQATGLEAFF
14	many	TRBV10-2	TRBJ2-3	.	TGCGCCACTGCAACTAGTCACCTCACAGATACGCAGTATTTT	CATATSHLTDTQYF
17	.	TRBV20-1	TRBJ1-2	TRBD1	TGCAGTGCCTCCCGCCCCGGGACAGCGAACCGTGCCTATGGCTACACCTTC	CSASRPGTANRAYGYTF
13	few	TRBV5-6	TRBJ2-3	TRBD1	TGTGCCAGCAGCTGGGGACAGGGAGATACGCAGTATTTT	CASSWGQGDTQYF
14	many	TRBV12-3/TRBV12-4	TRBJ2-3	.	TGTGCCAGCAGTTTTGAGTGGGACCAGGATACGCAGTATTTT	CASSFEWDQDTQYF
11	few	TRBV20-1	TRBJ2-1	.	TGCAGTGCTATCCGAACGAATGAGCAGTTCTTC	CSAIRTNEQFF
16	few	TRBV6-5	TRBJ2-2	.	TGTGCCAGCAGTTACTCGAGACTACGGGGTGCCGGGGAGCTGTTTTTT	CASSYSRLRGAGELFF
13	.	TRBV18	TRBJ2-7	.	TGTGCCAGCTCACCACCTCAGGGACGCGAGCAGTACTTC	CASSPPQGREQYF
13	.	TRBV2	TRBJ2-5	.	TGTGCCAGCAGTGGTAGCAAGCAAGAGACCCAGTACTTC	CASSGSKQETQYF
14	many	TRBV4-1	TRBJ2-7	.	TGCGCCAGCAGCCAGCCACAGGGGAGGTACGAGCAGTACTTC	CASSQPQGRYEQYF
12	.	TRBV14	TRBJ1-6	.	TGTGCCAGCAGCCAACTCTTTGGACCCCTCCACTTT	CASSQLFGPLHF
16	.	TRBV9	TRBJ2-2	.	TGTGCCAGCAGCCCCCGGACGGGAGTGAACACCGGGGAGCTGTTTTTT	CASSPRTGVNTGELFF
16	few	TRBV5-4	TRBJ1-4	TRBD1	TGTGCCAGCAGCAGTGACAGGGGAGCAGCTAATGAAAAACTGTTTTTT	CASSSDRGAANEKLFF
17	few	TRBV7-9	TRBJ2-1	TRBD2	TGTGCCAGCAGCTTAGGAGTTTCTAGCGGGGGATACAATGAGCAGTTCTTC	CASSLGVSSGGYNEQFF
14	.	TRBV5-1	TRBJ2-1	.	TGCGCCAGCAGCTTGATGGAGATGGGAAATGAGCAGTTCTTC	CASSLMEMGNEQFF
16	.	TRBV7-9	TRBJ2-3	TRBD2	TGTGCCAGCAGCTCCTCACTAGCGGACCTCACAGATACGCAGTATTTT	CASSSSLADLTDTQYF
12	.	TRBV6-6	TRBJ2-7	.	TGTGCCAGCAGCCCCAGGGGGGGGGAGCAGTACTTC	CASSPRGGEQYF
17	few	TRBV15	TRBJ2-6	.	TGTGCCACCAGCGCCCAGATGGGGCGCTCTGGGGCCAACGTCCTGACTTTC	CATSAQMGRSGANVLTF
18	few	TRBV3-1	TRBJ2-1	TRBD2	TGTGCCAGCAGCCAAGGGTTCCGAAAGCGGGGGCCAAGGGATGAGCAGTTCTTC	CASSQGFRKRGPRDEQFF
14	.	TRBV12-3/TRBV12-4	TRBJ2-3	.	TGTGCCAGCAGCTTAGACAGCCGCACAGATACGCAGTATTTT	CASSLDSRTDTQYF
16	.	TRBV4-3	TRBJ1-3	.	TGCGCCAGCAGCCAAGATCGAGGGGGGACTGGAAACACCATATATTTT	CASSQDRGGTGNTIYF
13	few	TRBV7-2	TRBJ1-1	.	TGTGCCAGCAGCTTCGAGGGGTTGACAGAAGCTTTCTTT	CASSFEGLTEAFF
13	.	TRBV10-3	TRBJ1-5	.	TGTGCCATCAGTGCGGGGGGGGACCAGCCCCAGCATTTT	CAISAGGDQPQHF
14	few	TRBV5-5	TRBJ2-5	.	TGTGCCAGCAGCTTATCACTAGGCCGAGAGACCCAGTACTTC	CASSLSLGRETQYF
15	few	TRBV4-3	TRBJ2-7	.	TGCGCCAGCAGCCAAGAGTATGGATGGACCTACGAGCAGTACTTC	CASSQEYGWTYEQYF
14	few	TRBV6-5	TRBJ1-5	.	TGTGCCAGCAGGCGATTACAGGGCGGGCAGCCCCAGCATTTT	CASRRLQGGQPQHF
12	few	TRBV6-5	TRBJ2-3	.	TGTGCCACTCATCACACCACAGATACGCAGTATTTT	CATHHTTDTQYF
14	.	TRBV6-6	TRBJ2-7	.	TGTGCCAGCAGTTATATCGACGGTGACTACGAGCAGTACTTC	CASSYIDGDYEQYF